The rows below give T cell receptor beta chains drawn from one sample of a study of cytomegalovirus exposure and HLA in healthy donors. TCRdb keeps only in-frame clones here, not all; method: immunoSEQ multiplex PCR. The table shows 55,000 to 70,000 clones, with around 89% occurring only once. Sequenced input: PBMCs. These receptor sequences come from a woman between 18 and 30 years old in good health and CMV-seronegative. CDR3s include the opening cysteine and the closing phenylalanine or tryptophan. A D gene is named only where the DNA matches it firmly. Expanded clones get a size class; other rows say once, few or many, or leave the size out.

v_gene,j_gene,d_gene,abundance,CDR3aa,CDR3nt
TRBV5-6,TRBJ2-7,NA,NA,CASSLDWRAGYEQYF,TGTGCCAGCAGCTTGGATTGGAGGGCCGGGTACGAGCAGTACTTC
TRBV27,TRBJ1-2,NA,NA,CASSRGARGYGYTF,TGTGCCAGCAGCCGGGGGGCGCGGGGCTATGGCTACACCTTC
TRBV6-1,TRBJ1-1,TRBD1,NA,CASRTLGQGGTEAFF,TGTGCCAGCAGGACCCTGGGACAGGGTGGAACTGAAGCTTTCTTT
TRBV14,TRBJ2-3,TRBD2,NA,CASSPPLAGITDTQYF,TGTGCCAGCAGCCCCCCGCTAGCGGGAATCACAGATACGCAGTATTTT
TRBV6-5,TRBJ2-2,TRBD2,NA,CASSFLAGGELFF,TGTGCCAGCTCTTTCCTAGCGGGGGGGGAGCTGTTTTTT
TRBV2,TRBJ2-3,TRBD2,NA,CGDVPGLAGGHTQYF,TGTGGAGACGTACCGGGACTAGCGGGAGGACATACGCAGTATTTT
TRBV11-2,TRBJ2-3,NA,NA,CASSQDPRGTDTQYF,TGTGCCAGCAGCCAGGACCCTAGGGGAACAGATACGCAGTATTTT
TRBV7-9,TRBJ2-3,TRBD2,NA,CASTDSGGNTDTQYF,TGTGCCAGCACTGATAGCGGGGGGAACACAGATACGCAGTATTTT
TRBV9,TRBJ1-1,TRBD1,NA,CASSPQGDRVTEAFF,TGTGCCAGCAGCCCCCAAGGGGACAGGGTTACTGAAGCTTTCTTT
TRBV6-5,TRBJ2-7,NA,NA,CASSLTSGVGYEQYF,TGTGCCAGCAGTCTTACGTCGGGGGTTGGGTACGAGCAGTACTTC
TRBV5-8,TRBJ2-2,NA,NA,CASRELQGPGELFF,TGTGCCAGCAGAGAACTCCAGGGCCCCGGGGAGCTGTTTTTT
TRBV2,TRBJ2-7,TRBD2,once,CASSLAGLSYEQYF,TGTGCCAGCAGTCTAGCGGGGCTGTCCTACGAGCAGTACTTC
TRBV7-9,TRBJ1-5,NA,NA,CASSLGTGTRNQPQHF,TGTGCCAGCAGCTTGGGAACCGGGACACGCAATCAGCCCCAGCATTTT
TRBV19,TRBJ1-5,NA,NA,CASTKGPGRNQPQHF,TGTGCCAGTACCAAGGGGCCCGGGCGAAATCAGCCCCAGCATTTT